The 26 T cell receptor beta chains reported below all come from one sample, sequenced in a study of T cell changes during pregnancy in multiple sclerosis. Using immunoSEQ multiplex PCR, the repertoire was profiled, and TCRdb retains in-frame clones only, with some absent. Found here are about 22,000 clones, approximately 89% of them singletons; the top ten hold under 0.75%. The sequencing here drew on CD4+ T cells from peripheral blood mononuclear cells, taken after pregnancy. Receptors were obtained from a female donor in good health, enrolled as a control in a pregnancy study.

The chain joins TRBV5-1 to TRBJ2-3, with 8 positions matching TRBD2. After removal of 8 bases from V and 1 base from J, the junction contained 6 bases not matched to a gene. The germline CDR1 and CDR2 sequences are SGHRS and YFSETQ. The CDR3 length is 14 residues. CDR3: CASKFSGGTDTQYF. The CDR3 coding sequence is TGCGCCAGTAAATTTAGCGGGGGCACAGATACGCAGTATTTT. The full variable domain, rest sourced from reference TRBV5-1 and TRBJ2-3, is KAGVTQTPRYLIKTRGQQVTLSCSPISGHRSVSWYQQTPGQGLQFLFEYFSETQRNKGNFPGRFSGRQFSNSRSEMNVSTLELGDSALYLCASKFSGGTDTQYFGPGTRLTVL.

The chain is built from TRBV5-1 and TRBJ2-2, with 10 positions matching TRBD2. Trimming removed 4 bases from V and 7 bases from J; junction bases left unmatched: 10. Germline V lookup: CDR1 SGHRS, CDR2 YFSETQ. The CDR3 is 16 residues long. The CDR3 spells CASSTLAGDMVGELFF. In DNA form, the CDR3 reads TGCGCCAGCAGCACTCTAGCGGGAGACATGGTCGGGGAGCTGTTTTTT. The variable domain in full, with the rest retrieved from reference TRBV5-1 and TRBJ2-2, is KAGVTQTPRYLIKTRGQQVTLSCSPISGHRSVSWYQQTPGQGLQFLFEYFSETQRNKGNFPGRFSGRQFSNSRSEMNVSTLELGDSALYLCASSTLAGDMVGELFFGEGSRLTVL.

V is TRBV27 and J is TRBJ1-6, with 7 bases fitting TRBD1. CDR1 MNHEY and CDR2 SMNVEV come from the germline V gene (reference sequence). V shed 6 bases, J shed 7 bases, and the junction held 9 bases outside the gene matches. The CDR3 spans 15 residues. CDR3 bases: TGTGCCAGCAGAGACCAGACAGGGATGAATTCACCCCTCCACTTT. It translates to CASRDQTGMNSPLHF.

The CDR3, as DNA: TGTGCCAGCAGTGAAAGGGGGCAGGGGAACTATGGCTACACCTTC. This translates into CASSERGQGNYGYTF. The V and J genes are TRBV6-1 and TRBJ1-2; 7 nucleotides match TRBD1. With 2 bases clipped from V and 2 bases from J, the junction kept 5 bases outside the gene matches. This CDR3 is 15 amino acids long. CDR1 and CDR2 from the germline V gene are MNHNS and SASEGT.

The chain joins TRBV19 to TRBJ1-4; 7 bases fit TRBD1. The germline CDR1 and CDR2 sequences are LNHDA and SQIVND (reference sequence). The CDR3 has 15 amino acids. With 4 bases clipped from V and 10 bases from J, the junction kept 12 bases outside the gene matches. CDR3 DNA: TGTGCCAGTAGTACCTCCGGGACAGTTCTTGGAAAACTGTTTTTT. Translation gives CASSTSGTVLGKLFF.

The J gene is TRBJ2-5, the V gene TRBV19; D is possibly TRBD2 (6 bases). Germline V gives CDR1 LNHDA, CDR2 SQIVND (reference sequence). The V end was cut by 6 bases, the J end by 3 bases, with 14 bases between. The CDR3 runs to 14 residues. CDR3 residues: CASRAGWQKETQYF. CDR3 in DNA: TGTGCCAGTAGGGCGGGATGGCAAAAAGAGACCCAGTACTTC.

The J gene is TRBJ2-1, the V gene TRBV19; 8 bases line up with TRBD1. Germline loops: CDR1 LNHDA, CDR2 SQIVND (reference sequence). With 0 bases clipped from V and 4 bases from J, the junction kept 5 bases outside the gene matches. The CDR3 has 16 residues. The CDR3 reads CASSIDIGTGYNEQFF. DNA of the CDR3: TGTGCCAGTAGTATAGATATTGGGACAGGTTACAATGAGCAGTTCTTC.

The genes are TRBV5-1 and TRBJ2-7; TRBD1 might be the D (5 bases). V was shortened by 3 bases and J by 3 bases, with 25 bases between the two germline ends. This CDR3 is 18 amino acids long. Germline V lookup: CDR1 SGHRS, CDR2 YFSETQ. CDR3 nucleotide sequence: TGCGCCAGCAGCTCATTTACCCCAGGGCTGAAGACCGACTACGAGCAGTACTTC. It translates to CASSSFTPGLKTDYEQYF.

CDR3: CASSSPADRDYEQYF. The CDR3 DNA sequence: TGTGCCAGCAGTTCCCCGGCCGACAGGGACTACGAGCAGTACTTC. The V call is TRBV28, the J call TRBJ2-7; 7 bases are a match to TRBD1. This CDR3 region has 15 residues. From germline, CDR1 is MDHEN and CDR2 SYDVKM. V dropped 4 bases and J dropped 3; count of bases not matched to a gene: 9.

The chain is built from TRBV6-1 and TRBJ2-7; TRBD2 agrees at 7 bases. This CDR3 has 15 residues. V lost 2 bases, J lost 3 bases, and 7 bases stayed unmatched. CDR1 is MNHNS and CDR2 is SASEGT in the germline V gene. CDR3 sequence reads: CASSERGDYIYEQYF. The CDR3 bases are TGTGCCAGCAGTGAACGTGGGGACTACATCTACGAGCAGTACTTC.

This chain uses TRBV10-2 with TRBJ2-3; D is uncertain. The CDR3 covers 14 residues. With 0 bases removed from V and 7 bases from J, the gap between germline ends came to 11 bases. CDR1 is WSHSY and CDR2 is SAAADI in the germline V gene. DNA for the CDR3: TGCGCCAGCAGTGAGTCCCAGACTGTGAATACGCAGTATTTT. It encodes CASSESQTVNTQYF.

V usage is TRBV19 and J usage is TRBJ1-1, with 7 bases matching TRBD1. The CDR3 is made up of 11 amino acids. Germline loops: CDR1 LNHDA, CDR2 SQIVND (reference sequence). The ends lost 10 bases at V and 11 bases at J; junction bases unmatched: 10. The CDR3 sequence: CATGRQGSAFF. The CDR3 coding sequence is TGTGCCACAGGCCGACAGGGATCGGCTTTCTTT.

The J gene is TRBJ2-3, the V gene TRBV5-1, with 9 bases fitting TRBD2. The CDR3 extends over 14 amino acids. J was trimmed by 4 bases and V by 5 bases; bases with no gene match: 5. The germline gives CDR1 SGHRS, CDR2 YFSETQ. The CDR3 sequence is CASRVSGGPDTQYF. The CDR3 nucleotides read TGCGCCAGCAGAGTTAGCGGGGGCCCAGATACGCAGTATTTT.

The CDR3 sequence is CASGRGAGGQPQHF. The CDR3 region has the DNA TGTGCCAGCGGGCGGGGGGCTGGTGGACAGCCCCAGCATTTT. The rearrangement uses TRBV2 and TRBJ1-5; the D gene is possibly TRBD1 (6 bases). Germline V gene lookup returns CDR1 SNHLY and CDR2 FYNNEI. The CDR3 contains 14 residues. V was cut by 8 bases and J by 7 bases, with 18 bases left in between.

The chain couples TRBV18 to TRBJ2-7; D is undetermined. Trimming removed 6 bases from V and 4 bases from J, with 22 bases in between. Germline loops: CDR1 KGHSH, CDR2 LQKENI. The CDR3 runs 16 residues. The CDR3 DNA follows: TGTGCCAGCTCCCCGACTTACCCACCGCTCCTTTACGAGCAGTACTTC. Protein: CASSPTYPPLLYEQYF.

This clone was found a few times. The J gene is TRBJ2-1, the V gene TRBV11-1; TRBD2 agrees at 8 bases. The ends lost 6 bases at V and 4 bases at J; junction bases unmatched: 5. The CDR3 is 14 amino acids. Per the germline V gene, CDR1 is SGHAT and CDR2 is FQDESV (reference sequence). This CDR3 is CASSPGGDYNEQFF. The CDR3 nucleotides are TGTGCCAGCAGTCCCGGGGGGGATTACAATGAGCAGTTCTTC.

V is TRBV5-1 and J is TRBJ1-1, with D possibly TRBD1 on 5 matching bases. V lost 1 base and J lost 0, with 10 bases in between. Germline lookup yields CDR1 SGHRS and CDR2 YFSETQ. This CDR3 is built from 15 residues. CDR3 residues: CASSLRSGLNTEAFF. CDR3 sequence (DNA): TGCGCCAGCAGCTTGAGATCAGGGTTGAACACTGAAGCTTTCTTT. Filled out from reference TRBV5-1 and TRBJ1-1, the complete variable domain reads KAGVTQTPRYLIKTRGQQVTLSCSPISGHRSVSWYQQTPGQGLQFLFEYFSETQRNKGNFPGRFSGRQFSNSRSEMNVSTLELGDSALYLCASSLRSGLNTEAFFGQGTRLTVV.

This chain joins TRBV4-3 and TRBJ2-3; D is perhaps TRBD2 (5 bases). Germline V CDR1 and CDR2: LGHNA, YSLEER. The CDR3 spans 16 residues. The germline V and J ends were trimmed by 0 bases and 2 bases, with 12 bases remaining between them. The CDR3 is CASSQDPGYLTDTQYF. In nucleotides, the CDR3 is TGCGCCAGCAGCCAAGACCCGGGGTATCTCACAGATACGCAGTATTTT.

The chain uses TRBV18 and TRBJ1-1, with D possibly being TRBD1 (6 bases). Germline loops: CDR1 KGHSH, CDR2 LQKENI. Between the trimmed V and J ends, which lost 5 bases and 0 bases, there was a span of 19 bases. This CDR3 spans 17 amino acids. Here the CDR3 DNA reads TGTGCCAGCTCAACGGACAGCCTCACACCCGTGAACACTGAAGCTTTCTTT. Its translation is CASSTDSLTPVNTEAFF. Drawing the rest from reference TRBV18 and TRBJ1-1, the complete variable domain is NAGVMQNPRHLVRRRGQEARLRCSPMKGHSHVYWYRQLPEEGLKFMVYLQKENIIDESGMPKERFSAEFPKEGPSILRIQQVVRGDSAAYFCASSTDSLTPVNTEAFFGQGTRLTVV.

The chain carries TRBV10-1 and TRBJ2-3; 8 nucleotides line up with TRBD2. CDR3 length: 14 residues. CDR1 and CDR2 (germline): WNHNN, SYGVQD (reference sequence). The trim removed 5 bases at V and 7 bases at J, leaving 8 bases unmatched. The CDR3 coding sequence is TGCGCCAGCAGTTGGGGTAGCGGGGAAAATACGCAGTATTTT. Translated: CASSWGSGENTQYF.

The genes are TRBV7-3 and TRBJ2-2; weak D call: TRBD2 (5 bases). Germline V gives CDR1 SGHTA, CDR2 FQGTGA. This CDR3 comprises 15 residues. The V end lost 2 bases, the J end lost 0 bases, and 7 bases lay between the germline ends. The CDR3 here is CASSLDYANTGELFF. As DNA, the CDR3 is TGTGCCAGCAGCTTAGACTACGCGAACACCGGGGAGCTGTTTTTT.

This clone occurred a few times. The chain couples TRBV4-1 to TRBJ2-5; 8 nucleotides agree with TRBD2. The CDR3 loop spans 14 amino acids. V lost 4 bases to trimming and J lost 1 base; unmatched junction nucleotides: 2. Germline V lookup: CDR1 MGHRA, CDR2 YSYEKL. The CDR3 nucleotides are TGCGCCAGCAGCCCGGGGGGGGTCCAAGAGACCCAGTACTTC. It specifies CASSPGGVQETQYF.

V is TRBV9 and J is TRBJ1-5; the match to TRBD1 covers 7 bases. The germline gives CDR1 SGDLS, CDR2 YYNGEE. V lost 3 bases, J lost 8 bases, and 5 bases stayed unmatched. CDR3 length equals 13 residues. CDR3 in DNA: TGTGCCAGCAGCGCTAATACAGGGGAGCCCCAGCATTTT. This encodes CASSANTGEPQHF.

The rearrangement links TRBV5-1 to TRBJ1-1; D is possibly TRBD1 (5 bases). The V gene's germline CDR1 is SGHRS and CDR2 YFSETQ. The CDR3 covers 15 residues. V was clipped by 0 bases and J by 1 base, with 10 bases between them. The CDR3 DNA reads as TGCGCCAGCAGCTTGGCCGGGACTCAGAACACTGAAGCTTTCTTT. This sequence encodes CASSLAGTQNTEAFF.

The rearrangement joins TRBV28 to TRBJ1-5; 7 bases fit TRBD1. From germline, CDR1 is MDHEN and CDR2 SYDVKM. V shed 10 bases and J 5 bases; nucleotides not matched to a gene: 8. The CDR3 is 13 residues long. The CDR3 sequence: CAIRGQYDQPQHF. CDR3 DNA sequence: TGTGCCATCCGGGGACAGTACGATCAGCCCCAGCATTTT. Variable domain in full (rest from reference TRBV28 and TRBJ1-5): DVKVTQSSRYLVKRTGEKVFLECVQDMDHENMFWYRQDPGLGLRLIYFSYDVKMKEKGDIPEGYSVSREKKERFSLILESASTNQTSMYLCAIRGQYDQPQHFGDGTRLSIL.

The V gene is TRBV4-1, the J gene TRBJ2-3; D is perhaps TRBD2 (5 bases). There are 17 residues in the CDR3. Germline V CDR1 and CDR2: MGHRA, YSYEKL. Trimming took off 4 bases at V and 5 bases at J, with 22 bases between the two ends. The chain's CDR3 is CASSPKPLGVDVDTQYF. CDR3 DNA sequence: TGCGCCAGCAGCCCCAAGCCCTTGGGAGTAGACGTAGATACGCAGTATTTT.